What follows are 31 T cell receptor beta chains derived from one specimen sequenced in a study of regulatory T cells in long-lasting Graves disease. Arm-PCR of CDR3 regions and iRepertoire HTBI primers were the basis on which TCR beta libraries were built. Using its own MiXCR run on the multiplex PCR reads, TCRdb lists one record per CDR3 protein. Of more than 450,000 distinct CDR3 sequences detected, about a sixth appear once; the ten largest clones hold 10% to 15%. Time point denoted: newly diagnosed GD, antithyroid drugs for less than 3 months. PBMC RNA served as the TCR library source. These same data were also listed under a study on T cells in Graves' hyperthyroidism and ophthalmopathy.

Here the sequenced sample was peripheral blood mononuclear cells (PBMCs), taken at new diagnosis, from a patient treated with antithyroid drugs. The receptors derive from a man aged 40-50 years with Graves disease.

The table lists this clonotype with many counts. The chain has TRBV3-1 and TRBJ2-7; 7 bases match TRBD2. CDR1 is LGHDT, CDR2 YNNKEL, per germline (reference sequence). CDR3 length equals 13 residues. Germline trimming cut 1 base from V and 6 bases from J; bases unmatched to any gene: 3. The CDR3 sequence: CASSQGLAVEQYF. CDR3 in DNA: TGTGCCAGCAGCCAAGGGCTAGCGGTCGAGCAGTACTTC.

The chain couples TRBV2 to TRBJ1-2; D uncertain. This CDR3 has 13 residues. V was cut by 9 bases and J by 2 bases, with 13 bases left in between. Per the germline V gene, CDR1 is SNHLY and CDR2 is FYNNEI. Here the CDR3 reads CARGRGRNYGYTF. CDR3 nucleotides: TGTGCCAGAGGGCGAGGCAGGAACTATGGCTACACCTTC.

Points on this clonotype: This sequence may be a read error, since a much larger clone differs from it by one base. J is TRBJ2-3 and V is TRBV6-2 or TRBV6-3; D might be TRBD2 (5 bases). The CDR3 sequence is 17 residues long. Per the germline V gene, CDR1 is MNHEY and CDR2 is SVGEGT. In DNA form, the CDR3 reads TGTGCCAACAGTTACTCGAGGGTTTCCGCCCACACAGATACGCAGTATTTT. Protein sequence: CANSYSRVSAHTDTQYF.

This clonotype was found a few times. The DNA of the CDR3 is TGTGCCACCAGTGATTTGTACAGTTCAGGGACCCAGTACTTC. Translating it yields CATSDLYSSGTQYF. The V and J genes are TRBV24-1 and TRBJ2-5; D is uncertain. The germline V and J ends were trimmed by 0 bases and 7 bases, with 11 bases remaining between them. The CDR3 covers 14 residues. Germline values: CDR1 KGHDR, CDR2 SFDVKD.

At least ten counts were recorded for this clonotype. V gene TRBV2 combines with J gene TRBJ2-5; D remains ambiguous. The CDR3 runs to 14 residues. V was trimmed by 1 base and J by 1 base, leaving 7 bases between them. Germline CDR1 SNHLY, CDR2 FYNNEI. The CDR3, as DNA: TGTGCCAGCAGTGAAGTGAGAGCCCAAGAGACCCAGTACTTC. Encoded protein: CASSEVRAQETQYF.

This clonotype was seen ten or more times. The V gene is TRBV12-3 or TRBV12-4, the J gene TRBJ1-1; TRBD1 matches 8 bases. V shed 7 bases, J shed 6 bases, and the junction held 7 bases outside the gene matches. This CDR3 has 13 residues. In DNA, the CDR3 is TGTGCCAGCAATCTTCAGGGGGCGGCTGAAGCTTTCTTT. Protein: CASNLQGAAEAFF.

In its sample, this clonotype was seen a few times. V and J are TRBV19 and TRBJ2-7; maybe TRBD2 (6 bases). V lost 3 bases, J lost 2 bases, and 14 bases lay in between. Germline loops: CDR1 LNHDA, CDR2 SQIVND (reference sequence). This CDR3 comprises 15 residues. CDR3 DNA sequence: TGTGCCAGTAGTATTCTCCCGGGAGCGACCTACGAGCAGTACTTC. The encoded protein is CASSILPGATYEQYF. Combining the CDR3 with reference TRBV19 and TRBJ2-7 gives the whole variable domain DGGITQSPKYLFRKEGQNVTLSCEQNLNHDAMYWYRQDPGQGLRLIYYSQIVNDFQKGDIAEGYSVSREKKESFPLTVTSAQKNPTAFYLCASSILPGATYEQYFGPGTRLTVT.

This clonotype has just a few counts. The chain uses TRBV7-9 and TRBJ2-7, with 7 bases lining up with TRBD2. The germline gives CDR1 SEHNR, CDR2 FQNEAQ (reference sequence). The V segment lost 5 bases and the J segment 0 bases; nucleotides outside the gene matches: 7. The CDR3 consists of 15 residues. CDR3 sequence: CASSGEGKSSYEQYF. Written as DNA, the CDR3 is TGTGCCAGCAGCGGGGAGGGAAAAAGCTCCTACGAGCAGTACTTC. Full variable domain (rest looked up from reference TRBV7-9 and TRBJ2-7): DTGVSQNPRHKITKRGQNVTFRCDPISEHNRLYWYRQTLGQGPEFLTYFQNEAQLEKSRLLSDRFSAERPKGSFSTLEIQRTEQGDSAMYLCASSGEGKSSYEQYFGPGTRLTVT.

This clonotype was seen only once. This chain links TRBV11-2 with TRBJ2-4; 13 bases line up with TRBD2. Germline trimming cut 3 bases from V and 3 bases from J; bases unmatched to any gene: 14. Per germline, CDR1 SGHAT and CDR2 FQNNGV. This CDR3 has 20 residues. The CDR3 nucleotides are TGTGCCAGCAGCTTCGAGATAAGGACTAGCGGGAGTGGTGACAAAAACATTCAGTACTTC. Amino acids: CASSFEIRTSGSGDKNIQYF.

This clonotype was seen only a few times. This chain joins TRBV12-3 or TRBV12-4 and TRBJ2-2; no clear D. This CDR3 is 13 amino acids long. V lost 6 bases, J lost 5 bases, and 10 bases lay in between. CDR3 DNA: TGTGCCAGCAGCCCCGACATAACCGGGGAGCTGTTTTTT. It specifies CASSPDITGELFF.

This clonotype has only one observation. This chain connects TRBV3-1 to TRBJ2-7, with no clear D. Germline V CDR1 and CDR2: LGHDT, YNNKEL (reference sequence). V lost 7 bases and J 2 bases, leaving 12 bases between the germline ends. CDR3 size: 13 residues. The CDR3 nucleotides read TGTGCCAGCACCCCGGACGGAACCTACGAGCAGTACTTC. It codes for CASTPDGTYEQYF.

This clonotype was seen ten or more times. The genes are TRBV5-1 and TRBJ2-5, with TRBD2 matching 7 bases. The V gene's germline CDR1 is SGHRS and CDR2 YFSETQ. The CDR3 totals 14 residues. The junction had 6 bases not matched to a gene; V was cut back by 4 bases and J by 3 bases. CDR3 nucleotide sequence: TGCGCCAGCAGCGGGAAGGGAGGGGAAGAGACCCAGTACTTC. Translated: CASSGKGGEETQYF.

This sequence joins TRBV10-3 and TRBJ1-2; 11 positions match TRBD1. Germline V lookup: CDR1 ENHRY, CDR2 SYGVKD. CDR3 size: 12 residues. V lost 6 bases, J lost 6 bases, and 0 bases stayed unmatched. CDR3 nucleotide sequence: TGTGCCATCAGGGGACAGGGGGATGGCTACACCTTC. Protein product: CAIRGQGDGYTF.

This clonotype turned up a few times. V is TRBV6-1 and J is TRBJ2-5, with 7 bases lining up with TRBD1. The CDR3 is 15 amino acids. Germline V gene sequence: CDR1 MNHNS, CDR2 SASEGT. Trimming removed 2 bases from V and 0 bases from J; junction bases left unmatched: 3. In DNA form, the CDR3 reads TGTGCCAGCAGTGAATGGGACAGTAACCAAGAGACCCAGTACTTC. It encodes CASSEWDSNQETQYF.

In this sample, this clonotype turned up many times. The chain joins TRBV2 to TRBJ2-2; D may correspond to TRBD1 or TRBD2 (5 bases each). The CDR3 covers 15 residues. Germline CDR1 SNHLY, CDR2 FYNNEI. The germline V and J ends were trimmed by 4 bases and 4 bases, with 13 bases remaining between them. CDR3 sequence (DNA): TGTGCCAGCAGTGGCAGTAGAGGGGTCACCGGGGAGCTGTTTTTT. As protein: CASSGSRGVTGELFF.

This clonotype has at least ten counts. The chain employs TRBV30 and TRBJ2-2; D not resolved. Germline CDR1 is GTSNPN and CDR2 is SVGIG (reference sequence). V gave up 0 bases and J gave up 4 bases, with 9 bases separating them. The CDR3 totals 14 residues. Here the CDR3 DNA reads TGTGCCTGGAGTGTCAAGGCGTCCACCGGGGAGCTGTTTTTT. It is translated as CAWSVKASTGELFF.

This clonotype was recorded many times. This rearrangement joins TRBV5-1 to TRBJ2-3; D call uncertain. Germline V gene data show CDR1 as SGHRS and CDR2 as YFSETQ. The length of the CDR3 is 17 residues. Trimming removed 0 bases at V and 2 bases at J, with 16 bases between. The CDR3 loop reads CASSLALLKESTDTQYF. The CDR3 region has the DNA TGCGCCAGCAGCTTGGCCCTACTTAAGGAGTCCACAGATACGCAGTATTTT.

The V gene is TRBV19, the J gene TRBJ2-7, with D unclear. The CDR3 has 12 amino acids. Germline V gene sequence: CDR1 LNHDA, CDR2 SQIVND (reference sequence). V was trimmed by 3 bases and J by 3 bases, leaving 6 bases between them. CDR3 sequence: CASSIPSYEQYF. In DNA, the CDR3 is TGTGCCAGTAGTATCCCCAGCTACGAGCAGTACTTC.

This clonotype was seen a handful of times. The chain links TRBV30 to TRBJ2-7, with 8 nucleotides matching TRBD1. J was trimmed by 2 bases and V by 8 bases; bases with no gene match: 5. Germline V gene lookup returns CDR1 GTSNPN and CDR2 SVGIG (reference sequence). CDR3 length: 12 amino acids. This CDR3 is CAGDRPPYEQYF. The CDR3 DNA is TGTGCCGGGGACAGGCCACCCTACGAGCAGTACTTC.

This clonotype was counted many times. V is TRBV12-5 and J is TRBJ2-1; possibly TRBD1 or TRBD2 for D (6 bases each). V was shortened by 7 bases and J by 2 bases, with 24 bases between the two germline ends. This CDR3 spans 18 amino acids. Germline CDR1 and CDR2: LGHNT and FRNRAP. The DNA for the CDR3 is TGTGCTAGTGCCCACAGAGGAAGGGGGGTTCGTCCCTACAATGAGCAGTTCTTC. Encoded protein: CASAHRGRGVRPYNEQFF.

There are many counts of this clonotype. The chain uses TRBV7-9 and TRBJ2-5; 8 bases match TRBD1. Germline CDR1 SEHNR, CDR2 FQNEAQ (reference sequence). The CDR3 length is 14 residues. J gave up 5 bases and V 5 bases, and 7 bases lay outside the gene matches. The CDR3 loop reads CASSRRQGTETQYF. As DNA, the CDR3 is TGTGCCAGCAGCCGCCGACAGGGGACCGAGACCCAGTACTTC.

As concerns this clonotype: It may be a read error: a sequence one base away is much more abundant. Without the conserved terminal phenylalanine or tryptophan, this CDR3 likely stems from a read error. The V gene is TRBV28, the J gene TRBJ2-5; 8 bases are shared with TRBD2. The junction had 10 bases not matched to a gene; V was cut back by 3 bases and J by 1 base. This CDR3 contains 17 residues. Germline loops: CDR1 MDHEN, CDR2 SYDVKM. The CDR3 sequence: CASSLYSGIGIQETQYL. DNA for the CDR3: TGTGCCAGCAGTTTGTATAGCGGGATAGGCATCCAAGAGACCCAGTACCTC.

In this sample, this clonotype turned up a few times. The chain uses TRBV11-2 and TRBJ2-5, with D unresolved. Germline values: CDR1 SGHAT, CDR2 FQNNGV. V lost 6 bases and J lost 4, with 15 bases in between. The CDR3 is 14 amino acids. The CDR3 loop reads CASRRLLPRETQYF. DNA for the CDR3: TGTGCCAGCAGAAGATTGCTTCCAAGAGAGACCCAGTACTTC.

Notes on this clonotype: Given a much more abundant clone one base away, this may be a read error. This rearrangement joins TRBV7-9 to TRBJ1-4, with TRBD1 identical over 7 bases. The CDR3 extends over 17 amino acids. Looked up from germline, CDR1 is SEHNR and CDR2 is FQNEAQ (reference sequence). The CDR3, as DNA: TGTGCCAGCGGCTTACGGGACAGCCTTTTTTCTAATGAAAAACTGTTTTTT. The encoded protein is CASGLRDSLFSNEKLFF.

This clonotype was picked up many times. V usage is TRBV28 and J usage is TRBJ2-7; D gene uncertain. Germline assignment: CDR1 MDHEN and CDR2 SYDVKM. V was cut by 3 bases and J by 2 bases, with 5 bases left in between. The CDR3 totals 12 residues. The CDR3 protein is CASSLTPYEQYF. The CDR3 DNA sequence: TGTGCCAGCAGTTTGACTCCCTACGAGCAGTACTTC.

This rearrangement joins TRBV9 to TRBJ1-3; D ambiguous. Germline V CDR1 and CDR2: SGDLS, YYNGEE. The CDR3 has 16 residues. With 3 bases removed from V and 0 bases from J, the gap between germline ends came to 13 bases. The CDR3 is CASSGGRDSSGNTIYF. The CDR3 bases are TGTGCCAGCAGCGGCGGGCGGGATAGCTCTGGAAACACCATATATTTT.

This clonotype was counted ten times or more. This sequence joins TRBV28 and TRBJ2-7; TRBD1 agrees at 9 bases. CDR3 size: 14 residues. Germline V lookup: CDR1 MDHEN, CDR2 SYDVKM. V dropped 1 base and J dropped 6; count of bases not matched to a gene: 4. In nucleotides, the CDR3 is TGTGCCAGCAGTTTATCCGGGACAGGGTCCGAGCAGTACTTC. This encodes CASSLSGTGSEQYF.

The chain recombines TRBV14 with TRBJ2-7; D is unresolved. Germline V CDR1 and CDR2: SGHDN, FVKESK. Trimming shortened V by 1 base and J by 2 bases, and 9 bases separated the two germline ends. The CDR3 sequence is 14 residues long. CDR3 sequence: CASSQGLRAYEQYF. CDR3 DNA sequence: TGTGCCAGCAGCCAAGGGCTGCGAGCCTACGAGCAGTACTTC.

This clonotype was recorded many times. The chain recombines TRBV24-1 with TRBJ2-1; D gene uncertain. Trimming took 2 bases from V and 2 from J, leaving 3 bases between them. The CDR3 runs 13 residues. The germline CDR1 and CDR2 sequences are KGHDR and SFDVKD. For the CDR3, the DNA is TGTGCCACCAGTGATTCAACCTACAATGAGCAGTTCTTC. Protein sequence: CATSDSTYNEQFF.

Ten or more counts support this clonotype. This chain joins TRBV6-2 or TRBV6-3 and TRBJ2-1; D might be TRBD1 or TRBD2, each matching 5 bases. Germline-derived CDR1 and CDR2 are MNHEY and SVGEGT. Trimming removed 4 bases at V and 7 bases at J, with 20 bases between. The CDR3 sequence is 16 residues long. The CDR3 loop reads CASSFLIRDPQNEQFF. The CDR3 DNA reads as TGTGCCAGCAGTTTTCTGATCCGGGACCCCCAGAATGAGCAGTTCTTC.

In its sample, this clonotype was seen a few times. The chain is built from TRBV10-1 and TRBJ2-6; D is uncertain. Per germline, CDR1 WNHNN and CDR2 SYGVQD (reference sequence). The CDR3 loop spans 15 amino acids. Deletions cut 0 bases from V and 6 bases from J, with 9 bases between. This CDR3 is CASSESLPPANVLTF. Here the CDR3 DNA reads TGCGCCAGCAGTGAGTCCTTGCCCCCGGCCAACGTCCTGACTTTC.